Listed below are T cell receptor beta chains from one sample, sequenced in a study of shared T cell receptors in the human thymus. Libraries were prepared by immunoSEQ multiplex PCR; TCRdb keeps only in-frame clonotypes and omits some of them. The sample carries hundreds of thousands of clones, approximately 87% recorded once. The same sample was also used in a study of human thymus T cells.

The specimen was thymocytes. The receptor source for this set is a boy under two years old with a congenital heart defect. The CDR3 runs from the conserved cysteine through the conserved F or W. Each record gives: V gene, J gene, clone size, D gene, CDR3 DNA, CDR3 protein. A D gene is named only where the DNA matches it firmly. Some rows have no size entry. The others give once, few or many, or a class for an expanded clone.

v_gene: TRBV7-2
j_gene: TRBJ2-7
abundance: few
d_gene: NA
CDR3nt: TGTGCCAGCAGCAAAAGCCTAGGGGTACGGGTCTACGAGCAGTACTTC
CDR3aa: CASSKSLGVRVYEQYF

v_gene: TRBV12-5
j_gene: TRBJ2-2
abundance: NA
d_gene: NA
CDR3nt: TGTGCTAGTGGTTTGATGGCGGGATTAGGGACCGGGGAGCTGTTTTTT
CDR3aa: CASGLMAGLGTGELFF

v_gene: TRBV14
j_gene: TRBJ2-7
abundance: NA
d_gene: TRBD1
CDR3nt: TGTGCCAGCAGCCAAGCCTCCCCCGGACAGGGATCCAACGAGCAGTACTTC
CDR3aa: CASSQASPGQGSNEQYF

v_gene: TRBV5-4
j_gene: TRBJ1-2
abundance: NA
d_gene: TRBD1
CDR3nt: TGTGCCAGCAGCACCCGGGACAGGGGCTATGGCTACACCTTC
CDR3aa: CASSTRDRGYGYTF

v_gene: TRBV5-1
j_gene: TRBJ1-3
abundance: NA
d_gene: NA
CDR3nt: TGCGCCAGCAGCTTGGCGTGGCCACCTAGCTCTGGAAACACCATATATTTT
CDR3aa: CASSLAWPPSSGNTIYF

v_gene: TRBV15
j_gene: TRBJ1-2
abundance: NA
d_gene: NA
CDR3nt: TGTGCCACCTACCACCGGAACTATGGCTACACCTTC
CDR3aa: CATYHRNYGYTF

v_gene: TRBV9
j_gene: TRBJ2-7
abundance: NA
d_gene: TRBD1
CDR3nt: TGTGCCAGCAGCCCGGGACAGGGGGCCTACGAGCAGTACTTC
CDR3aa: CASSPGQGAYEQYF

v_gene: TRBV9
j_gene: TRBJ2-3
abundance: NA
d_gene: NA
CDR3nt: TGTGCCAGCAGCGTAACCAGCGGTAGCACAGATACGCAGTATTTT
CDR3aa: CASSVTSGSTDTQYF

v_gene: TRBV4-1
j_gene: TRBJ1-1
abundance: NA
d_gene: NA
CDR3nt: TGCGCCAGCAGCCAAGAGGGGCGGTTGAACACTGAAGCTTTCTTT
CDR3aa: CASSQEGRLNTEAFF

v_gene: TRBV5-1
j_gene: TRBJ2-3
abundance: NA
d_gene: TRBD1
CDR3nt: TGCGCCAGCCTCCGGGACAGGACAGATACGCAGTATTTT
CDR3aa: CASLRDRTDTQYF

v_gene: TRBV6-1
j_gene: TRBJ1-1
abundance: once
d_gene: NA
CDR3nt: TGTGCCAGCAGTTCCCAGGGGCCTTTGAACACTGAAGCTTTCTTT
CDR3aa: CASSSQGPLNTEAFF

v_gene: TRBV2
j_gene: TRBJ2-1
abundance: NA
d_gene: NA
CDR3nt: TGTGCCAGCAGGGGCTCGGCCCTGCGGGGCAATGAGCAGTTCTTC
CDR3aa: CASRGSALRGNEQFF

v_gene: TRBV19
j_gene: TRBJ1-2
abundance: NA
d_gene: TRBD1
CDR3nt: TGTGCCAGTAGTAAGGAGGAAAATCACAGGGGGCGAGTCTATGGCTACACCTTC
CDR3aa: CASSKEENHRGRVYGYTF

v_gene: TRBV4-1
j_gene: TRBJ2-7
abundance: NA
d_gene: TRBD1
CDR3nt: TGCGCCAGCAGCCAAGATCCTCCCGGGACAGGAGAGCAGTACTTC
CDR3aa: CASSQDPPGTGEQYF

v_gene: TRBV25-1
j_gene: TRBJ2-3
abundance: once
d_gene: TRBD1
CDR3nt: TGTGCCAGCAGTGAAGGCTCACGGGACAGGGAATTCACAGATACGCAGTATTTT
CDR3aa: CASSEGSRDREFTDTQYF

v_gene: TRBV4-2
j_gene: TRBJ2-5
abundance: NA
d_gene: NA
CDR3nt: TGTGCCAGCAGCCAAGGTCTAGCCTCAGTACAAGAGACCCAGTACTTC
CDR3aa: CASSQGLASVQETQYF

v_gene: TRBV15
j_gene: TRBJ1-2
abundance: NA
d_gene: TRBD1
CDR3nt: TGTGCCACCAGCAAATCACCCGACAGGGAGAGGGACTATGGCTACACCTTC
CDR3aa: CATSKSPDRERDYGYTF

v_gene: TRBV10-3
j_gene: TRBJ2-7
abundance: NA
d_gene: NA
CDR3nt: TGTGCCATCAGTGAACCATTACATCGTCTGTACTTC
CDR3aa: CAISEPLHRLYF

v_gene: TRBV18
j_gene: TRBJ1-1
abundance: NA
d_gene: NA
CDR3nt: TGTGCCAGCTCACCCTCCTGGGCCACTGAAGCTTTCTTT
CDR3aa: CASSPSWATEAFF

v_gene: TRBV27
j_gene: TRBJ2-1
abundance: NA
d_gene: TRBD2
CDR3nt: TGTGCCAGCAGTCTCCAGGGACTAGAGCTAGTACATGAGCAGTTCTTC
CDR3aa: CASSLQGLELVHEQFF

v_gene: TRBV6-5
j_gene: TRBJ2-5
abundance: NA
d_gene: TRBD1
CDR3nt: TGTGCCAGCAGTCACGGACAGGATCCTCAAGAGACCCAGTACTTC
CDR3aa: CASSHGQDPQETQYF

v_gene: TRBV29-1
j_gene: TRBJ2-1
abundance: NA
d_gene: TRBD2
CDR3nt: TGCAGCGTGGCTAGCGGGTCCTACAATGAGCAGTTCTTC
CDR3aa: CSVASGSYNEQFF

v_gene: TRBV11-2
j_gene: TRBJ1-2
abundance: NA
d_gene: NA
CDR3nt: TGTGCCAGCAGCTTGAGTGTGGAGGGAAGTGGATCTTATGGCTACACCTTC
CDR3aa: CASSLSVEGSGSYGYTF

v_gene: TRBV5-1
j_gene: TRBJ2-5
abundance: NA
d_gene: TRBD1
CDR3nt: TGCGCCAGCAGCACCGACAGGGGATCGTGGGAGACCCAGTACTTC
CDR3aa: CASSTDRGSWETQYF

v_gene: TRBV5-8
j_gene: TRBJ1-2
abundance: NA
d_gene: NA
CDR3nt: TGTGCCAGCATGCGTCCAGGACAGTCGAGGGGCTACACCTTC
CDR3aa: CASMRPGQSRGYTF

v_gene: TRBV28
j_gene: TRBJ1-1
abundance: NA
d_gene: TRBD1
CDR3nt: TGTGCCAGCAGTAAACAGGGGTGCGACACTGAAGCTTTCTTT
CDR3aa: CASSKQGCDTEAFF

v_gene: TRBV11-2
j_gene: TRBJ2-1
abundance: few
d_gene: TRBD2
CDR3nt: TGTGCCAGCAGCGATGGGACTAGAAGAAGGGATGAGCAGTTCTTC
CDR3aa: CASSDGTRRRDEQFF

v_gene: TRBV5-1
j_gene: TRBJ2-4
abundance: NA
d_gene: NA
CDR3nt: TGCGCCAGCAGCTTGGGGAGGGCTCTTCCCCGAGCCAAAAACATTCAGTACTTC
CDR3aa: CASSLGRALPRAKNIQYF

v_gene: TRBV9
j_gene: TRBJ2-5
abundance: NA
d_gene: TRBD2
CDR3nt: TGTGCCAGCAGCGTAGATCGTACTAGCGGGGGGGCTTCTCGAGAGACCCAGTACTTC
CDR3aa: CASSVDRTSGGASRETQYF

v_gene: TRBV5-5
j_gene: TRBJ2-1
abundance: once
d_gene: NA
CDR3nt: TGTGCCAGCAGCTTGGCCAGAAAATCCTACAATGAGCAGTTCTTC
CDR3aa: CASSLARKSYNEQFF

v_gene: TRBV7-2
j_gene: TRBJ1-1
abundance: NA
d_gene: NA
CDR3nt: TGTGCCAGCAGCTTAGGACACTTGAACACTGAAGCTTTCTTT
CDR3aa: CASSLGHLNTEAFF

v_gene: TRBV7-9
j_gene: TRBJ1-5
abundance: NA
d_gene: NA
CDR3nt: TGTGCCAGCAGCTTAGGTCTCGGTAGCAATCAGCCCCAGCATTTT
CDR3aa: CASSLGLGSNQPQHF

v_gene: TRBV28
j_gene: TRBJ2-7
abundance: NA
d_gene: TRBD1
CDR3nt: TGTGCCAGCAGCCCCTCCGGACAGGGGTCCTACGAGCAGTACTTC
CDR3aa: CASSPSGQGSYEQYF

v_gene: TRBV18
j_gene: TRBJ2-7
abundance: NA
d_gene: NA
CDR3nt: TGTGCCAGCTCACCCAGGGACTGTCGTTACGAGCAGTACTTC
CDR3aa: CASSPRDCRYEQYF

v_gene: TRBV6-1
j_gene: TRBJ1-4
abundance: once
d_gene: NA
CDR3nt: TGTGCCAGCAGTGAGGCTATCGGGACTCCTGATCACGCAACTAATGAAAAACTGTTTTTT
CDR3aa: CASSEAIGTPDHATNEKLFF

v_gene: TRBV12-5
j_gene: TRBJ1-2
abundance: NA
d_gene: TRBD1
CDR3nt: TGTGCTAGTGGTCCGCCGGGACAGCACTATGGCTACACCTTC
CDR3aa: CASGPPGQHYGYTF

v_gene: TRBV21-1
j_gene: TRBJ1-2
abundance: NA
d_gene: NA
CDR3nt: TGTGCCAGCAGCCCCAAAAGTCGGGGACAGGGTCCTAACTATGGCTACACCTTC
CDR3aa: CASSPKSRGQGPNYGYTF